This entry lists 25 T cell receptor beta chains sequenced from one sample in a study of OX40 agonist ivuxolimab in advanced cancers. Assay used: immunoSEQ multiplex PCR; TCRdb lists only in-frame clones, some missing. The table records tens of thousands of clones, 85% to 95% of them present only once. Sample: CD4+ or CD8+ T cells sorted from blood, taken in a trial of the OX40 agonist ivuxolimab. These receptors originate from an adult with an advanced solid tumor such as melanoma, head and neck, liver or kidney cancer.

This chain uses TRBV4-2 with TRBJ2-3; TRBD2 aligns across 7 bases. The V gene's germline CDR1 is LGHNA and CDR2 YNFKEQ. The CDR3 totals 15 residues. Trimming took 1 base from V and 3 from J; bases not matched to a gene: 4. DNA for the CDR3: TGTGCCAGCAGCCAAGTTGCGGGAGTAACAGATACGCAGTATTTT. Translating it yields CASSQVAGVTDTQYF.

The chain uses TRBV6-1 and TRBJ1-2; D gene uncertain. V was pared by 3 bases and J by 8 bases, with 22 bases between. CDR3 size: 16 residues. The germline V gene has CDR1 MNHNS and CDR2 SASEGT. In nucleotides, the CDR3 is TGTGCCAGCAGTGACCTACCCCTTTCGTACATGGAGGGCTACACCTTC. Its protein product is CASSDLPLSYMEGYTF.

The chain is built from TRBV19 and TRBJ2-5; the D call may be TRBD1 or TRBD2 (5 bases each). Germline loops: CDR1 LNHDA, CDR2 SQIVND (reference sequence). There are 13 residues in the CDR3. Trimming pared 6 bases from V and 2 bases from J, leaving 10 bases between. This CDR3 is CASRQDFQETQYF. DNA of the CDR3: TGTGCCAGTAGACAGGACTTTCAAGAGACCCAGTACTTC.

The V and J genes are TRBV30 and TRBJ2-1, with 8 bases lining up with TRBD2. The V gene end was trimmed by 4 bases and the J gene end by 4 bases; junction bases not matched to a gene: 6. The CDR3 is made up of 14 amino acids. Germline V gene sequence: CDR1 GTSNPN, CDR2 SVGIG (reference sequence). CDR3 nucleotides: TGTGCCTGGACTATGGTAGCGGGATACAATGAGCAGTTCTTC. This translates into CAWTMVAGYNEQFF.

The chain links TRBV27 to TRBJ2-7; 9 bases fit TRBD2. Losses at the gene ends were 6 bases for V and 0 bases for J; bases not matched to a gene: 6. The CDR3 sequence is 15 residues long. The germline V gene has CDR1 MNHEY and CDR2 SMNVEV (reference sequence). CDR3 sequence: CASRARAGGSYEQYF. The CDR3 DNA is TGTGCCAGCAGAGCCCGAGCGGGAGGCTCCTACGAGCAGTACTTC.

The chain links TRBV4-1 to TRBJ1-4; D unclear. Germline V gene data show CDR1 as MGHRA and CDR2 as YSYEKL. V lost 4 bases, J lost 0 bases, and 12 bases lay in between. The CDR3 covers 16 residues. This CDR3 reads CASSPSPRATNEKLFF. CDR3 sequence (DNA): TGCGCCAGCAGCCCATCCCCCCGGGCAACTAATGAAAAACTGTTTTTT.

The rearrangement uses TRBV11-3 and TRBJ2-4; D gene unclear. Trimming left V 2 bases short and J 2 bases short, with 13 bases between. The CDR3 runs 16 residues. Germline CDR1 reads SGHNT; CDR2 reads YENEEA. The CDR3 region is CASSLRPEGPKNIQYF. As DNA, the CDR3 is TGTGCCAGCAGCTTACGCCCGGAAGGGCCCAAAAACATTCAGTACTTC.

J is TRBJ1-4 and V is TRBV28, with TRBD1 as a possible D gene (5 bases). Germline V gene data show CDR1 as MDHEN and CDR2 as SYDVKM. The CDR3 extends over 15 amino acids. V was clipped by 5 bases and J by 4 bases, with 14 bases between them. In DNA, the CDR3 is TGTGCCAGCAGTCCCGTGACAGATTATAATGAAAAACTGTTTTTT. It is translated as CASSPVTDYNEKLFF.

The chain employs TRBV18 and TRBJ2-5, with D possibly being TRBD1 or TRBD2 (5 bases each). The CDR3 spans 15 residues. CDR1 is KGHSH, CDR2 LQKENI, per germline. V was clipped by 3 bases and J by 4 bases, with 15 bases between them. In nucleotides, the CDR3 is TGTGCCAGCTCACCTGTCGGGGCAGGCGGAGAGACCCAGTACTTC. Amino acid sequence: CASSPVGAGGETQYF.

J is TRBJ2-1 and V is TRBV7-9; 7 nucleotides match TRBD2. V dropped 2 bases and J dropped 4; count of bases not matched to a gene: 5. Germline values: CDR1 SEHNR, CDR2 FQNEAQ (reference sequence). This CDR3 comprises 15 residues. The CDR3 is CASSLRLAAYNEQFF. CDR3 sequence (DNA): TGTGCCAGCAGCTTAAGGCTAGCGGCATACAATGAGCAGTTCTTC.

The genes are TRBV7-9 and TRBJ1-1; D is unclear. V lost 4 bases and J lost 4, with 7 bases in between. The CDR3 runs to 12 residues. From germline, CDR1 is SEHNR and CDR2 FQNEAQ (reference sequence). CDR3 protein: CASSSVRTEAFF. The CDR3 bases are TGTGCCAGCAGCTCAGTTCGCACTGAAGCTTTCTTT.

The chain combines TRBV29-1 with TRBJ2-7, with 7 nucleotides matching TRBD2. V gave up 4 bases and J gave up 2 bases; unmatched junction bases: 5. The CDR3 has 13 residues. Germline lookup yields CDR1 SQVTM and CDR2 ANQGSEA. In DNA form, the CDR3 reads TGCAGCGTTGTAGGCGGGAGCGCCTACGAGCAGTACTTC. This sequence encodes CSVVGGSAYEQYF.

This rearrangement joins TRBV4-1 to TRBJ2-5; D is unclear. The V gene lost 10 bases and the J gene lost 1 base, with 22 bases spanning the gap. Germline CDR1 reads MGHRA; CDR2 reads YSYEKL. The CDR3 has 16 residues. CDR3 nucleotides: TGCGCCATCGCCGCCCGTGCCGGAGCCGGCCAAGAGACCCAGTACTTC. It is translated as CAIAARAGAGQETQYF.

J is TRBJ2-5 and V is TRBV28; TRBD2 might be the D (6 bases). Trimming took off 7 bases at V and 2 bases at J, with 17 bases between the two ends. The CDR3 loop spans 15 amino acids. Germline values: CDR1 MDHEN, CDR2 SYDVKM. As DNA, the CDR3 is TGTGCCAGCACAAAGACTAGGGCGGTACAAGAGACCCAGTACTTC. Its translation is CASTKTRAVQETQYF.

The chain is built from TRBV7-2 and TRBJ1-1; 7 positions agree with TRBD1. The CDR3 is 12 amino acids. Trimming removed 4 bases from V and 8 bases from J; junction bases left unmatched: 4. Germline CDR1 SGHTA, CDR2 FQGNSA. CDR3 DNA: TGTGCCAGCAGCTGGCAGGGGGTCGAAGCTTTCTTT. Translation: CASSWQGVEAFF.

The J gene is TRBJ2-7, the V gene TRBV7-9, with D maybe TRBD2 (5 bases). V shed 7 bases and J shed 1 base, with 14 bases lying between them. This CDR3 comprises 14 residues. Germline CDR1 is SEHNR and CDR2 is FQNEAQ (reference sequence). For the CDR3, the DNA is TGTGCCAGCACTCCCTCAGGACTTTCCTACGAGCAGTACTTC. Protein: CASTPSGLSYEQYF.

The count of this clone is one. The J gene is TRBJ2-6, the V gene TRBV30, with D perhaps matching TRBD1 (5 bases). Germline CDR1 reads GTSNPN; CDR2 reads SVGIG (reference sequence). V shed 0 bases and J shed 4 bases, with 13 bases lying between them. This CDR3 contains 16 residues. CDR3 DNA: TGTGCCTGGAGTGTACAGGCATCCTTCGGGGCCAACGTCCTGACTTTC. Translation gives CAWSVQASFGANVLTF.

The V gene is TRBV14, the J gene TRBJ2-1, with TRBD2 matching over 13 bases. The V gene's germline CDR1 is SGHDN and CDR2 FVKESK. The CDR3 extends over 19 amino acids. V lost 4 bases and J lost 4; bases outside the gene matches: 13. This CDR3 is CASSLLAGTSGNYYNEQFF. DNA for the CDR3: TGTGCCAGCAGCCTCTTAGCCGGGACTAGCGGGAATTATTACAATGAGCAGTTCTTC.

The chain links TRBV2 to TRBJ1-4; the D is unclear. Trimming took off 6 bases at V and 4 bases at J, with 9 bases between the two ends. Germline V gives CDR1 SNHLY, CDR2 FYNNEI. The CDR3 covers 13 residues. The CDR3 sequence is CASRAGFNEKLFF. For the CDR3, the DNA is TGTGCCAGCAGGGCGGGGTTTAATGAAAAACTGTTTTTT.

The chain has TRBV19 and TRBJ1-2; possible D gene TRBD1, 6 bases. CDR3 length: 16 residues. Germline loops: CDR1 LNHDA, CDR2 SQIVND (reference sequence). The V end lost 9 bases, the J end lost 4 bases, and 24 bases lay between the germline ends. This chain's CDR3 is CASRAIGEGDIYGYTF. The CDR3, as DNA: TGTGCCAGCCGAGCAATCGGAGAGGGGGACATCTATGGCTACACCTTC.

The genes are TRBV27 and TRBJ2-7; D gene unclear. The V and J ends lost 0 bases and 3 bases respectively, with 12 bases between them. The CDR3 is 15 residues long. Germline loops: CDR1 MNHEY, CDR2 SMNVEV (reference sequence). This chain's CDR3 is CASSLSAGRNYEQYF. The CDR3 DNA sequence: TGTGCCAGCAGTTTATCGGCCGGCAGAAACTACGAGCAGTACTTC.

The chain combines TRBV27 with TRBJ1-1; unclear D gene. V was pared by 8 bases and J by 14 bases, with 18 bases between. Germline values: CDR1 MNHEY, CDR2 SMNVEV (reference sequence). This CDR3 region has 11 residues. This CDR3 reads CASDSGRATFF. Here the CDR3 DNA reads TGTGCCAGCGACTCCGGGCGAGCTACCTTCTTT.

For this clone: The sample has other DNA sequences that encode this CDR3 too. This chain links TRBV27 with TRBJ2-3; 10 bases align to TRBD2. Trimming took 5 bases from V and 4 from J; bases not matched to a gene: 6. CDR1 and CDR2 from the germline V gene are MNHEY and SMNVEV (reference sequence). The CDR3 extends over 15 amino acids. The CDR3 nucleotides read TGTGCCAGCAGTCTGCTAGCGGGAGACGCAGATACGCAGTATTTT. Residues: CASSLLAGDADTQYF.

The V call is TRBV19, the J call TRBJ2-2, with 8 bases matching TRBD2. CDR1 LNHDA and CDR2 SQIVND come from the germline V gene (reference sequence). V dropped 10 bases and J dropped 5; count of bases not matched to a gene: 12. The CDR3 spans 15 residues. The CDR3: CATTPSGSSTGELFF. DNA for the CDR3: TGTGCCACCACCCCCAGCGGGAGTTCGACCGGGGAGCTGTTTTTT. Full variable domain (outside the CDR3, taken from reference TRBV19 and TRBJ2-2): DGGITQSPKYLFRKEGQNVTLSCEQNLNHDAMYWYRQDPGQGLRLIYYSQIVNDFQKGDIAEGYSVSREKKESFPLTVTSAQKNPTAFYLCATTPSGSSTGELFFGEGSRLTVL.

This sequence joins TRBV7-8 and TRBJ1-1; perhaps TRBD1 as D (5 bases). The germline CDR1 and CDR2 sequences are SGHVS and FQNEAQ. The V gene lost 2 bases and the J gene lost 1 base, with 11 bases spanning the gap. This CDR3 is built from 15 residues. The CDR3 nucleotides read TGTGCCAGCAGCTTAAGTCCAGGGTCGAACACTGAAGCTTTCTTT. It specifies CASSLSPGSNTEAFF. The whole variable domain, remainder taken from reference TRBV7-8 and TRBJ1-1, is GAGVSQSPRYKVAKRGQDVALRCDPISGHVSLFWYQQALGQGPEFLTYFQNEAQLDKSGLPSDRFFAERPEGSVSTLKIQRTQQEDSAVYLCASSLSPGSNTEAFFGQGTRLTVV.